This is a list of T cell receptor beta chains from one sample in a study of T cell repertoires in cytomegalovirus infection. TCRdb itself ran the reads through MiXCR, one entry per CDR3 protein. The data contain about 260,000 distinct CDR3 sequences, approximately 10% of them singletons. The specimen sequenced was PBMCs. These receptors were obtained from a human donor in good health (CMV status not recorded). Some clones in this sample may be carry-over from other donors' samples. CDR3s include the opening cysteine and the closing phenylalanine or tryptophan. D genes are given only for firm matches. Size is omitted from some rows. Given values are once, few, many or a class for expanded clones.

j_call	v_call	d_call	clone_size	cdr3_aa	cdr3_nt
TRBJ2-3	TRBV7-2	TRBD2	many	CASSNPGTSGRGTQYF	TGTGCCAGCAGCAACCCCGGGACTAGCGGTAGGGGTACGCAGTATTTT
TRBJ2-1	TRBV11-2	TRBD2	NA	CASSLARTSGSSYNEQFF	TGTGCCAGCAGCTTGGCCCGGACTAGCGGGAGCTCCTACAATGAGCAGTTCTTC
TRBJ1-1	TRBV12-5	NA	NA	CASGSPLGGRSDTEAFF	TGTGCTAGTGGTTCCCCATTAGGGGGGCGGTCGGACACTGAAGCTTTCTTT
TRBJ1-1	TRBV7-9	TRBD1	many	CASSYRGETEAFF	TGTGCCAGCAGCTACAGGGGTGAAACTGAAGCTTTCTTT
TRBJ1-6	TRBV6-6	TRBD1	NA	CASSYSRGIGTGHNSPLHF	TGTGCCAGCAGTTACTCGAGGGGGATTGGGACAGGACATAATTCACCCCTCCACTTT
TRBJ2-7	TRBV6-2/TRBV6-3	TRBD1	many	CASSYRRQGADEQYF	TGTGCCAGCAGTTACCGGAGGCAGGGGGCCGACGAGCAGTACTTC
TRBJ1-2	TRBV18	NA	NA	CASSPGPGGSYGYTF	TGTGCCAGCTCACCAGGCCCAGGAGGGAGCTATGGCTACACCTTC
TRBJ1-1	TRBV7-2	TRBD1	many	CASSRDRMNTEAFF	TGTGCCAGCAGTCGGGACAGGATGAACACTGAAGCTTTCTTT
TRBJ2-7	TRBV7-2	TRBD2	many	CASSNSGGVYEQYF	TGTGCCAGCAGCAATAGCGGGGGGGTCTACGAGCAGTACTTC
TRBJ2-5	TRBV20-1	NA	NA	CSVPGLPGRQETQYF	TGCAGTGTCCCCGGCCTCCCCGGTCGTCAGGAGACCCAGTACTTC
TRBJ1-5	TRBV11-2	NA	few	CASSRLRGMGQPQHF	TGTGCCAGCAGCCGTCTTCGGGGAATGGGACAGCCCCAGCATTTT
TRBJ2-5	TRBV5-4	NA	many	CASSTPGTIPYF	TGTGCCAGCAGCACGCCGGGGACAATCCCCTACTTC
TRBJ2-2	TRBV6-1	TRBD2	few	CASSPRTSGIGGGELFF	TGTGCCAGCAGTCCCCGGACTAGCGGGATTGGTGGCGGGGAGCTGTTTTTT
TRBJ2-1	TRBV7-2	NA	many	CASSSRVGFSNEQFF	TGTGCCAGCAGCTCCCGTGTCGGGTTCTCCAATGAGCAGTTCTTC
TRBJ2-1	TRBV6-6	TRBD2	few	CASSYSRAGLAHEQFF	TGTGCCAGCAGTTACTCGAGGGCGGGACTAGCCCATGAGCAGTTCTTC
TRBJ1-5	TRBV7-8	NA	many	CASRVRFDQPQHF	TGTGCCAGCCGGGTAAGGTTCGATCAGCCCCAGCATTTT
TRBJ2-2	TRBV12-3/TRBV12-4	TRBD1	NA	CASSSGQGGTGELFF	TGTGCCAGCAGTTCCGGACAGGGTGGCACCGGGGAGCTGTTTTTT
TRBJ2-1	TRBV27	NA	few	CASSIGGRENEQFF	TGTGCCAGCAGTATCGGGGGTCGAGAGAATGAGCAGTTCTTC
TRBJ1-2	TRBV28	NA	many	CASSLKGDGYTF	TGTGCCAGCAGTTTGAAAGGAGATGGCTACACCTTC
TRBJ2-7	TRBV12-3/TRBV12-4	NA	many	CASSSSHEQYF	TGTGCCAGCAGTTCCAGCCACGAGCAGTACTTC
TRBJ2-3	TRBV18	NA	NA	CASSLTTPTTMADTQYF	TGTGCCAGCTCACTCACAACACCGACTACGATGGCAGATACGCAGTATTTT
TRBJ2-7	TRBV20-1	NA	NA	CSHTRGNPYEQYF	TGCAGTCATACCCGGGGGAACCCCTACGAGCAGTACTTC
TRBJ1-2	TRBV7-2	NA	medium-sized	CASSRDAGNYGYTF	TGTGCCAGCAGCCGGGACGCAGGAAACTATGGCTACACCTTC
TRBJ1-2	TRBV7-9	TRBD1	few	CASSHLQGPLGYTF	TGTGCCAGCAGCCACTTACAGGGGCCCCTCGGCTACACCTTC
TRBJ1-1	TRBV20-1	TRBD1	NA	CSARVIGGLPSDTEAFF	TGCAGTGCTAGAGTAATAGGGGGCCTGCCCAGTGACACTGAAGCTTTCTTT
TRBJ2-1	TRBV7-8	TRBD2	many	CASSSRGIEQFF	TGTGCCAGCAGCTCGCGGGGGATCGAGCAGTTCTTC
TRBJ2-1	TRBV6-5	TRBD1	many	CASANTGTGYNEQFF	TGTGCCAGCGCAAACACCGGGACAGGCTACAATGAGCAGTTCTTC
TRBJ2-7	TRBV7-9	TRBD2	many	CASSLGLAGDEQYF	TGTGCCAGCAGCTTAGGCCTAGCGGGAGACGAGCAGTACTTC
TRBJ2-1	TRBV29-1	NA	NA	CSVRNNEQFF	TGCAGCGTCCGGAACAATGAGCAGTTCTTC
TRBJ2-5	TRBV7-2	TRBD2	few	CASSFSGTRVQETQYF	TGTGCCAGCAGCTTCTCAGGGACTAGAGTTCAAGAGACCCAGTACTTC
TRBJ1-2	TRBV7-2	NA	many	CASSLGTGRPYGYTF	TGTGCCAGCAGCTTAGGCACAGGGCGTCCCTATGGCTACACCTTC
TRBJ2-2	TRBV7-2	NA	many	CASSSRGPRVGGELFF	TGTGCCAGCAGCTCGCGGGGCCCTCGCGTGGGCGGGGAGCTGTTTTTT
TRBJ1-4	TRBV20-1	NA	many	CSASSWTPLGEKLFF	TGCAGTGCTAGTAGTTGGACCCCCCTGGGGGAAAAACTGTTTTTT
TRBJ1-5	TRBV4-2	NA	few	CASSQNGFSGQPQHF	TGTGCCAGCAGCCAAAACGGGTTCAGCGGCCAGCCCCAGCATTTT
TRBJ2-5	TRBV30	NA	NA	CAWRQDPETQYF	TGTGCCTGGAGACAGGACCCAGAGACCCAGTACTTC
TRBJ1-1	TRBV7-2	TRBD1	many	CASSPSGFPTGGSRYTEAFF	TGTGCCAGCAGCCCTAGCGGTTTTCCGACAGGGGGCAGTAGGTACACTGAAGCTTTCTTT
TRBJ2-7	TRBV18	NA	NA	CASSPPNRDTTF	TGTGCCAGCTCACCTCCCAACCGGGACACCACCTTC
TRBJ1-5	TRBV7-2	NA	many	CASSPAGSNQPQHF	TGTGCCAGCAGCCCGGCGGGGAGCAATCAGCCCCAGCATTTT
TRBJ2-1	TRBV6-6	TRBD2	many	CASRGGGLASSYNEQFF	TGTGCCAGCAGGGGGGGGGGACTAGCGAGCTCCTACAATGAGCAGTTCTTC
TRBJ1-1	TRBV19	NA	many	CASYDNRVRGTEAFF	TGTGCCAGCTATGACAACAGGGTTAGGGGCACTGAAGCTTTCTTT
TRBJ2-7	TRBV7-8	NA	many	CASIPNEGPQQYF	TGTGCCAGCATCCCTAACGAGGGACCTCAACAGTACTTC
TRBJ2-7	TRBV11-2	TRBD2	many	CASSLAGTSPYEQYF	TGTGCCAGCAGCTTAGCGGGGACTAGCCCCTACGAGCAGTACTTC
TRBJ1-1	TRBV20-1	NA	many	CSARDTKGPTQNTEAFF	TGCAGTGCTAGAGATACGAAGGGACCTACACAGAACACTGAAGCTTTCTTT
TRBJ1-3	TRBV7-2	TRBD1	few	CASSPQDRAGNTIYF	TGTGCCAGCAGCCCGCAAGACAGGGCTGGAAACACCATATATTTT
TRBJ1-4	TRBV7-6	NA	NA	CASSSLQRSTNEKLFF	TGTGCCAGCAGCTCCTTACAGAGATCAACTAATGAAAAACTGTTTTTT
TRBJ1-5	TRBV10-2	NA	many	CASSPTDSNQPQHF	TGCGCCAGCAGCCCGACAGATAGCAATCAGCCCCAGCATTTT
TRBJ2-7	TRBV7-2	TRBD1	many	CASSLDRTGGYEQYF	TGTGCCAGCAGCTTAGATCGGACAGGAGGCTACGAGCAGTACTTC
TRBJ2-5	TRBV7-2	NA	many	CASSRMWETQYF	TGTGCCAGCAGCCGAATGTGGGAGACCCAGTACTTC